This entry lists 8 T cell receptor beta chains sequenced from one sample in a study of chemoradiotherapy in HPV16-positive cancers. Libraries were prepared by immunoSEQ multiplex PCR; TCRdb keeps only in-frame clonotypes and omits some of them. The profile shows more than 30,000 clones, nearly 90% of them singletons. This material consisted of blood, taken from a patient who underwent chemoradiotherapy. The receptor set was obtained from a human donor with HPV-associated anogenital cancer.

This chain connects TRBV1 to TRBJ2-5; the table's D call TRBD1 went unverified against the DNA. TRBV1 constitutes a pseudogene. This CDR3 region has 15 residues. The CDR3 nucleotides read TGCACCAGCAGCCCTACTACAGGGTTGCAAGAGACCCAGTACTTC. Its translation is CTSSPTTGLQETQYF.

The V call is TRBV6-5, the J call TRBJ2-1; D is unclear. The V and J ends lost 5 bases and 9 bases respectively, with 5 bases between them. CDR1 is MNHEY, CDR2 SVGAGI, per germline. This CDR3 comprises 10 residues. For the CDR3, the DNA is TGTGCCAGCAGTCCTATTGAGCAGTTCTTC. Encoded protein: CASSPIEQFF.

This clone showed up just once. The genes are TRBV7-2 and TRBJ2-7; 11 bases map to TRBD2. V lost 6 bases and J lost 3; bases outside the gene matches: 4. The CDR3 runs 14 residues. Germline V gene sequence: CDR1 SGHTA, CDR2 FQGNSA. The CDR3 is CASRAGTSGYEQYF. CDR3 DNA: TGTGCCAGCAGGGCCGGGACTAGCGGCTACGAGCAGTACTTC.

V usage is TRBV27 and J usage is TRBJ2-3; TRBD2 agrees at 11 bases. The germline gives CDR1 MNHEY, CDR2 SMNVEV (reference sequence). CDR3 length equals 15 residues. V gave up 10 bases and J gave up 4 bases; unmatched junction bases: 10. For the CDR3, the DNA is TGTGCCACCAGAAAGGGGACTAGCGGTCCAGATACGCAGTATTTT. Translated, it gives CATRKGTSGPDTQYF.

The chain uses TRBV5-1 and TRBJ2-3, with no clear D. The germline V and J ends were trimmed by 5 bases and 0 bases, with 4 bases remaining between them. The CDR3 is 12 residues long. The germline CDR1 and CDR2 sequences are SGHRS and YFSETQ. The CDR3 sequence: CASRGSTDTQYF. The CDR3 nucleotides are TGCGCCAGCAGAGGTAGCACAGATACGCAGTATTTT.

The chain employs TRBV6-6 and TRBJ2-7, with 8 positions matching TRBD2. J was trimmed by 2 bases and V by 7 bases; bases with no gene match: 10. The CDR3 contains 15 residues. The germline V gene has CDR1 MNHNY and CDR2 SVGAGI (reference sequence). The CDR3 here is CASTPSGGLAYEQYF. The CDR3 DNA follows: TGTGCCAGCACCCCGTCGGGGGGGCTGGCCTACGAGCAGTACTTC.

This chain uses TRBV7-3 with TRBJ2-1; tentative D call: TRBD2 (6 bases). CDR3 length: 14 amino acids. V was pared by 6 bases and J by 7 bases, with 16 bases between. The germline V gene has CDR1 SGHTA and CDR2 FQGTGA. The CDR3 DNA follows: TGTGCCAGCAGGGCATCGGGAGACACGAATGAGCAGTTCTTC. Protein: CASRASGDTNEQFF.

The chain links TRBV7-9 to TRBJ2-4, with 7 bases that match TRBD1. V trimming: 6 bases; J trimming: 6 bases; junction bases outside the gene matches: 14. This CDR3 is 16 amino acids long. The germline CDR1 and CDR2 sequences are SEHNR and FQNEAQ (reference sequence). The CDR3 loop is CASRPTGALLLNIQYF. The CDR3 bases are TGTGCCAGCAGGCCTACAGGGGCGCTCCTCCTAAACATTCAGTACTTC.